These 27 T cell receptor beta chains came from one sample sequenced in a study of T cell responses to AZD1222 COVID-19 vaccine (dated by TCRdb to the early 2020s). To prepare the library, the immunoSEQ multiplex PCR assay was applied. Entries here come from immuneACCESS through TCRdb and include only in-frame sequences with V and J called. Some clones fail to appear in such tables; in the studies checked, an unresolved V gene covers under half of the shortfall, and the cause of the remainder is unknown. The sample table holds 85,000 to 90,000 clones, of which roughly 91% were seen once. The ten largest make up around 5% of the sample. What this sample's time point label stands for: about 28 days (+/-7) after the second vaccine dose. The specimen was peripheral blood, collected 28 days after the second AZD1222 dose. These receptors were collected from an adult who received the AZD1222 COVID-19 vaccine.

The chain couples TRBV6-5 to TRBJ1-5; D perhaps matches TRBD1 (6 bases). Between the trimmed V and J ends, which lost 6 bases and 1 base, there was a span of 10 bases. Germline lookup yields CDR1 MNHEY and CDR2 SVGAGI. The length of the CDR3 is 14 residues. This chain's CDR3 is CASRNDRSNQPQHF. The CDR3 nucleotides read TGTGCCAGCAGAAACGACAGGAGCAATCAGCCCCAGCATTTT.

The CDR3 bases are TGTGCCAGCAGTGAATCTTGGGGGTATGAGCAGTTCTTC. Translating gives CASSESWGYEQFF. The genes are TRBV25-1 and TRBJ2-1; the D call may be TRBD1 or TRBD2 (5 bases each). The CDR3 sequence is 13 residues long. Germline assignment: CDR1 MGHDK and CDR2 SYGVNS. V lost 1 base and J lost 8, with 9 bases in between. Full variable domain (rest looked up from reference TRBV25-1 and TRBJ2-1): EADIYQTPRYLVIGTGKKITLECSQTMGHDKMYWYQQDPGMELHLIHYSYGVNSTEKGDLSSESTVSRIRTEHFPLTLESARPSHTSQYLCASSESWGYEQFFGPGTRLTVL.

In nucleotides, the CDR3 is TGTGCCCGCACCCCACGACAGGGGGTTCAAGAGACCCAGTACTTC. Its protein product is CARTPRQGVQETQYF. The genes are TRBV11-3 and TRBJ2-5, with TRBD1 matching over 9 bases. This CDR3 contains 15 residues. CDR1 is SGHNT and CDR2 is YENEEA in the germline V gene. The V segment lost 11 bases and the J segment 2 bases; nucleotides outside the gene matches: 12.

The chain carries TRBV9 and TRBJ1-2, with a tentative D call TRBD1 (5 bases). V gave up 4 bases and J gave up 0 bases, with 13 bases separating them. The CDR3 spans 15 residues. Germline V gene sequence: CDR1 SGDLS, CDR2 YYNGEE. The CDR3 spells CASSPPGPTNYGYTF. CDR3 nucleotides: TGTGCCAGCAGCCCGCCGGGGCCGACTAACTATGGCTACACCTTC.

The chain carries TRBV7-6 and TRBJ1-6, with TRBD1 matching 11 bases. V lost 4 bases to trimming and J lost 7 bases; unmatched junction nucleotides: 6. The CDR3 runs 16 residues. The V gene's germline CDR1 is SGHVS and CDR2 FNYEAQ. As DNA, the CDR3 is TGTGCCAGCAGCTCCGGGACAGGGGGGAGGAATTCACCCCTCCACTTT. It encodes CASSSGTGGRNSPLHF.

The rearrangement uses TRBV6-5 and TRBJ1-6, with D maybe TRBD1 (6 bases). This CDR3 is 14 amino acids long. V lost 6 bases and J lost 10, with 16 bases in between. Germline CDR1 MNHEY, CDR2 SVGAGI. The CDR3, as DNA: TGTGCCAGCAGGAGGGAGGGGGTATTGTCACCCCTCCACTTT. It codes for CASRREGVLSPLHF.

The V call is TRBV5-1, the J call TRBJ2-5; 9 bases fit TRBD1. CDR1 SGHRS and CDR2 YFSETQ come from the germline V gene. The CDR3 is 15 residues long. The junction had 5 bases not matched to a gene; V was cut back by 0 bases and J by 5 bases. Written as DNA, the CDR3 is TGCGCCAGCAGCTTGGGGACAGGGGAGCGGGAGACCCAGTACTTC. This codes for CASSLGTGERETQYF.

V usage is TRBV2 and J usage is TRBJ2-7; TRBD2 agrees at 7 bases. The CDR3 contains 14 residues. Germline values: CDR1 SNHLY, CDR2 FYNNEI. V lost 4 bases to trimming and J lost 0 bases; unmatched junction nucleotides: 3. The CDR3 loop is CASSGRGSSYEQYF. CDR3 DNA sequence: TGTGCCAGCAGTGGGCGGGGGTCCTCCTACGAGCAGTACTTC.

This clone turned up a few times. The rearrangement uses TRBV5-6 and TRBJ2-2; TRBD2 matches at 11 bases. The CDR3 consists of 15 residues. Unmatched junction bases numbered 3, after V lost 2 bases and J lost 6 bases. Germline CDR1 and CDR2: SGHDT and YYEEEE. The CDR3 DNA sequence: TGTGCCAGCAGCTTTGTAGCGGGGGGGCCCGGGGAGCTGTTTTTT. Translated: CASSFVAGGPGELFF.

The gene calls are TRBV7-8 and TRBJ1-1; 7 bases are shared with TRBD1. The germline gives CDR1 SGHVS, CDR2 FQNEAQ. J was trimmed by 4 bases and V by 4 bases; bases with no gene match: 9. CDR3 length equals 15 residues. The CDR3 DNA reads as TGTGCCAGCAGCTCAGACAGGGTCGGGATCACTGAAGCTTTCTTT. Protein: CASSSDRVGITEAFF.

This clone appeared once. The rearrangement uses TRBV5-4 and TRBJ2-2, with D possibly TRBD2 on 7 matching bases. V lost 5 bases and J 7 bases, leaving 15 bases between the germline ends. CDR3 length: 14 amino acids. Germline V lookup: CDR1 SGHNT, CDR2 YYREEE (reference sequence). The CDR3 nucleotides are TGTGCCAGCAGTCCGGGGGGCTTGGTCGGGGAGCTGTTTTTT. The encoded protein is CASSPGGLVGELFF.

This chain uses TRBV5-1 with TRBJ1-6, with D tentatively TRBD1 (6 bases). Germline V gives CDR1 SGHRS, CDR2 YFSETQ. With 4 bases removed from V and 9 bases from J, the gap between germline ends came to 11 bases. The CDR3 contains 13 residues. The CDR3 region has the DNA TGCGCCAGCAGCCCGGAAGGGGGTTCACCCCTCCACTTT. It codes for CASSPEGGSPLHF.

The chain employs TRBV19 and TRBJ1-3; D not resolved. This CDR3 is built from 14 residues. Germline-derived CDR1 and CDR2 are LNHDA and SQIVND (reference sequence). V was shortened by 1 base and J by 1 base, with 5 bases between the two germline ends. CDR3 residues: CASSIANSGNTIYF. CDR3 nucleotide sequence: TGTGCCAGTAGTATAGCCAATTCTGGAAACACCATATATTTT.

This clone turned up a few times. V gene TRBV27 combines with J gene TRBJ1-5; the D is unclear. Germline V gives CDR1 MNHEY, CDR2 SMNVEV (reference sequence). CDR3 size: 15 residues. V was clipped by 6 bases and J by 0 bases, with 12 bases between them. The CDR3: CASRASSNSNQPQHF. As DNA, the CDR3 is TGTGCCAGCAGAGCTTCAAGCAATAGCAATCAGCCCCAGCATTTT.

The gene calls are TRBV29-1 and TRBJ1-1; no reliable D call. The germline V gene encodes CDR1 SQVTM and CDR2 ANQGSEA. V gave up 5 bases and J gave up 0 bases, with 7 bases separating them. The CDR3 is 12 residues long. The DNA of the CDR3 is TGCAGCGTTAAGGTTCTGAACACTGAAGCTTTCTTT. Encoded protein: CSVKVLNTEAFF.

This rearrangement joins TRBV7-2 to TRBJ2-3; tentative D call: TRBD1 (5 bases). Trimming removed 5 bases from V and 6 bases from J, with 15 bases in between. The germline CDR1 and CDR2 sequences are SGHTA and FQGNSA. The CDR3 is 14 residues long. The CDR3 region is CASSPRAGRDTQYF. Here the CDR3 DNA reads TGTGCCAGCAGCCCAAGGGCAGGGCGGGATACGCAGTATTTT.

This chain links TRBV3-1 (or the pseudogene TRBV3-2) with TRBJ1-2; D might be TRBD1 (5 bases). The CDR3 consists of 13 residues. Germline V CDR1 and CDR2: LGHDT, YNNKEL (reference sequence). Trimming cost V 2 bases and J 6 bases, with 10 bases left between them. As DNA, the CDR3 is TGTGCCAGCAGCCAAACCGGGACGGATGGCTACACCTTC. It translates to CASSQTGTDGYTF.

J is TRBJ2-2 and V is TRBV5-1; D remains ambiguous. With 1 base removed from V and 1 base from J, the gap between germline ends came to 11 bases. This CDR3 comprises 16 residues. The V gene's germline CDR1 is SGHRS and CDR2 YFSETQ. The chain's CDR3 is CASSLWQVKNTGELFF. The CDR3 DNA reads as TGCGCCAGCAGCTTGTGGCAGGTGAAGAACACCGGGGAGCTGTTTTTT.

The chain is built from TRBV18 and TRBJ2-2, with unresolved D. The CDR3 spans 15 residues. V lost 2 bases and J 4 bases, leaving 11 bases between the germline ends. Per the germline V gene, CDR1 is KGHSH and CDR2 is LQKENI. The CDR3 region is CASSPMEQVTGELFF. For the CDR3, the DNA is TGTGCCAGCTCACCAATGGAGCAGGTCACCGGGGAGCTGTTTTTT.

In DNA form, the CDR3 reads TGCGCCAGCAGCTTGGGAGACGCCAGAAACTATGGCTACACCTTC. Protein product: CASSLGDARNYGYTF. The chain couples TRBV5-1 to TRBJ1-2; D uncertain. The germline gives CDR1 SGHRS, CDR2 YFSETQ. V was trimmed by 0 bases and J by 2 bases, leaving 11 bases between them. CDR3 length equals 15 residues.

The CDR3 nucleotides read TGTGCCAGCAGCGCCGATGGGAATCTCAGGGCCGGGGAGCTGTTTTTT. Translated, it gives CASSADGNLRAGELFF. V usage is TRBV7-9 and J usage is TRBJ2-2; possibly TRBD1 for D (5 bases). The V gene's germline CDR1 is SEHNR and CDR2 FQNEAQ (reference sequence). The CDR3 is 16 residues long. V was pared by 5 bases and J by 6 bases, with 19 bases between. The whole variable domain, filled in from reference TRBV7-9 and TRBJ2-2, reads DTGVSQNPRHKITKRGQNVTFRCDPISEHNRLYWYRQTLGQGPEFLTYFQNEAQLEKSRLLSDRFSAERPKGSFSTLEIQRTEQGDSAMYLCASSADGNLRAGELFFGEGSRLTVL.

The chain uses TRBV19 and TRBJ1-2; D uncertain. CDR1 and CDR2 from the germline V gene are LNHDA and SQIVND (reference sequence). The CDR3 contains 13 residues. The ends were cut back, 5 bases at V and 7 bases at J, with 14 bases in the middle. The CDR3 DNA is TGTGCCAGTAGTTTGGACTCGGGCCGTGGCTACACCTTC. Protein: CASSLDSGRGYTF.

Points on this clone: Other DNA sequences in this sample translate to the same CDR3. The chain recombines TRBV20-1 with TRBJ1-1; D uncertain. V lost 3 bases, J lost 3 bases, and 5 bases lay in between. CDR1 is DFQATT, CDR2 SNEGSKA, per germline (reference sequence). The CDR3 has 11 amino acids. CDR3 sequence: CSASGDTEAFF. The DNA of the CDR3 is TGCAGTGCTAGCGGAGACACTGAAGCTTTCTTT.

This CDR3 is CASSPGGRDSPLHF. CDR3 coding DNA: TGCGCCAGCAGCCCAGGAGGGAGGGACTCACCCCTCCACTTT. The J gene is TRBJ1-6, the V gene TRBV5-1, with D tentatively TRBD1 (5 bases). CDR1 is SGHRS, CDR2 YFSETQ, per germline. CDR3 length: 14 amino acids. Trimming removed 4 bases from V and 10 bases from J, with 15 bases in between.

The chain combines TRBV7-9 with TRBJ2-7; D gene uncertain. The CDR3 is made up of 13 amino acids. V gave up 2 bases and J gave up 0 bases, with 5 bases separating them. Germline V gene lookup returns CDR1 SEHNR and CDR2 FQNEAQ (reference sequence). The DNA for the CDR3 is TGTGCCAGCAGCTTATTGACCTCCTACGAGCAGTACTTC. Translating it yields CASSLLTSYEQYF.

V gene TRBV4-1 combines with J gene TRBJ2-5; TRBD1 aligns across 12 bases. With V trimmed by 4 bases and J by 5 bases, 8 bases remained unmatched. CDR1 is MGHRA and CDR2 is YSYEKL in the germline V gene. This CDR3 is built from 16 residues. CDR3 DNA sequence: TGCGCCAGCAGCCCCGCCGGGACAGGGGGCGCGGAGACCCAGTACTTC. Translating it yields CASSPAGTGGAETQYF.

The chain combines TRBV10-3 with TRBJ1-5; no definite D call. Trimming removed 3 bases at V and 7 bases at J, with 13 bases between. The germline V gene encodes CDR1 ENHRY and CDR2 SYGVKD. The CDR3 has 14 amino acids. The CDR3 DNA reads TGTGCCATCAGTGATGACCCCCTAGGACAGCCCCAGCATTTT. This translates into CAISDDPLGQPQHF.